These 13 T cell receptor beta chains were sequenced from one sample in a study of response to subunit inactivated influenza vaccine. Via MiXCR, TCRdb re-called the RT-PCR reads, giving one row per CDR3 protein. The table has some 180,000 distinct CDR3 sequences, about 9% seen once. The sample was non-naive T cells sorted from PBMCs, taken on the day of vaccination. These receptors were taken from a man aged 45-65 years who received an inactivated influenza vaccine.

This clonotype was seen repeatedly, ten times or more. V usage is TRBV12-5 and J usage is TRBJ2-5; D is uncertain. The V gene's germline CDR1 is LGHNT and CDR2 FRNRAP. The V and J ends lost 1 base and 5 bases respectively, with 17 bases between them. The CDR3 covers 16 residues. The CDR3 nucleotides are TGTGCTAGTGGTTTGGGCCACCCCGGTATGGGCGAGACCCAGTACTTC. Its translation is CASGLGHPGMGETQYF.

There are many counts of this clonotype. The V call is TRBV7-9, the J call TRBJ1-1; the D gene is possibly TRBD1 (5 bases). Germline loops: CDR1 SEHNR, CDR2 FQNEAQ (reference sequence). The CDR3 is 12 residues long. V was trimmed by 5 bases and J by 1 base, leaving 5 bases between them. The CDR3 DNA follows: TGTGCCAGCAGCAGGGGGAACACTGAAGCTTTCTTT. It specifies CASSRGNTEAFF.

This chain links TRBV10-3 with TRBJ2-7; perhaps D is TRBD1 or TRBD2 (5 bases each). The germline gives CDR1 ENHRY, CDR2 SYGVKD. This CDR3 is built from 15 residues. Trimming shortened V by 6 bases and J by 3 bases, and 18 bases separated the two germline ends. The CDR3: CAIRNRDQYRYEQYF. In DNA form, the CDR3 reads TGTGCCATCAGAAACCGGGACCAATATCGCTACGAGCAGTACTTC.

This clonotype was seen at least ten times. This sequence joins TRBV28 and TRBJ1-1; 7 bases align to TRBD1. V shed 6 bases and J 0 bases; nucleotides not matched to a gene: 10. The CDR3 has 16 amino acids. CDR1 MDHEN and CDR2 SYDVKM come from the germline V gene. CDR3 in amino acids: CASRTQGWVMNTEAFF. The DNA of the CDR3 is TGTGCCAGCAGGACACAGGGGTGGGTGATGAACACTGAAGCTTTCTTT.

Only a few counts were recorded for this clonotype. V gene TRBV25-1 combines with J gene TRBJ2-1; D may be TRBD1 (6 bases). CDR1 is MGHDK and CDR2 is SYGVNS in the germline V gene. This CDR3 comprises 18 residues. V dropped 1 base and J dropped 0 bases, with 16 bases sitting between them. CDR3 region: CASSELGYRENSYNEQFF. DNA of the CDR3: TGTGCCAGCAGTGAATTGGGCTACAGGGAAAACTCCTACAATGAGCAGTTCTTC.

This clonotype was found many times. The CDR3 DNA sequence: TGTGCCAGCAGCTTGCGACAGAACTACGAGCAGTACTTC. The encoded protein is CASSLRQNYEQYF. The chain is built from TRBV5-6 and TRBJ2-7; D is possibly TRBD1 (5 bases). V was trimmed by 1 base and J by 3 bases, leaving 8 bases between them. The CDR3 runs to 13 residues. Germline-derived CDR1 and CDR2 are SGHDT and YYEEEE.

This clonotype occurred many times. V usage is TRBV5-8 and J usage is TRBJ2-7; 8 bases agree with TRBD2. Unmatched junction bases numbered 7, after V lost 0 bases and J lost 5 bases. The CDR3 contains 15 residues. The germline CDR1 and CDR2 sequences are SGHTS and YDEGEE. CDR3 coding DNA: TGTGCCAGCAGCTTGGGAGCGGGAGAAGGGGACGAGCAGTACTTC. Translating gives CASSLGAGEGDEQYF.

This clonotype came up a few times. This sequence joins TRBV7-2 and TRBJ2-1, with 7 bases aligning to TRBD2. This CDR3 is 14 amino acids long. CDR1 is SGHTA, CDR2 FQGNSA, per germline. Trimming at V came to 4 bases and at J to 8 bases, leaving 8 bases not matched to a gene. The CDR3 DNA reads TGTGCCAGCAGCTCCACCCGGACTAGTTATGAGCAGTTCTTC. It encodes CASSSTRTSYEQFF.

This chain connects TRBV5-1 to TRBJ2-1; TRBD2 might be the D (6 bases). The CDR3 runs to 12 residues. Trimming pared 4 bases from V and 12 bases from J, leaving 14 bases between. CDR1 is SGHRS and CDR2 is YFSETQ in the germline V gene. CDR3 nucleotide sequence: TGCGCCAGCAGCCCTGGCGAGCGGGTGCAGTTCTTC. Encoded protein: CASSPGERVQFF.

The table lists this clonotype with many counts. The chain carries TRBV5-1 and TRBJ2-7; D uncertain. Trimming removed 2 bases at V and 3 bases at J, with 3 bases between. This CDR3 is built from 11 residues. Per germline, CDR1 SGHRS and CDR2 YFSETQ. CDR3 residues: CASSFGYEQYF. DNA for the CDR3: TGCGCCAGCAGCTTTGGCTACGAGCAGTACTTC.

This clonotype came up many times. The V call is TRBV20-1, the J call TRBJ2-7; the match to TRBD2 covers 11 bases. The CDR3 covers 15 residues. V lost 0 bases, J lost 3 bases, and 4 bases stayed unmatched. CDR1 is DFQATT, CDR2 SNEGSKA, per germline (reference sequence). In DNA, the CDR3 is TGCAGTGCTAGAGATAGCGGGAGGGTTGGCTACGAGCAGTACTTC. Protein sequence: CSARDSGRVGYEQYF.

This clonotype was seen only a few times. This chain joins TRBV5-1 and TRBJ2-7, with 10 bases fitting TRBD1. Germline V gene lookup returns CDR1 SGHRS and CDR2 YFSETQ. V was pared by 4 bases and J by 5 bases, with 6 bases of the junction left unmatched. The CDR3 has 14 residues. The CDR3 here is CASSGGTGADEQYF. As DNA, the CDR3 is TGCGCCAGCAGCGGGGGGACAGGGGCTGACGAGCAGTACTTC.

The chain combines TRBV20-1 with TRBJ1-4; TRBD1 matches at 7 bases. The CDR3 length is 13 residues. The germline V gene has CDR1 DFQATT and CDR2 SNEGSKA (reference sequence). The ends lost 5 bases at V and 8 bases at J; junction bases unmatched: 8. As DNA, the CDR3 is TGCAGTGCTCACCGGACAGGCGGCGAAAAACTGTTTTTT. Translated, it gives CSAHRTGGEKLFF.